Presented here are 18 T cell receptor beta chains from one specimen sequenced in a study of T cells after yellow fever vaccination. Via MiXCR, TCRdb re-called the 5' RACE reads, giving one row per CDR3 protein. The sample consists of approximately 110,000 distinct CDR3 sequences, 7.4% of them appearing once. The specimen comprised CD4+ T cells sorted from PBMCs, sampled 10 to 11 days after the first yellow fever vaccination. Every receptor here comes from a man in his late teens or twenties who received the YFV17D yellow fever vaccine.

This clonotype was seen many times. V usage is TRBV6-5 and J usage is TRBJ2-3; 7 nucleotides align to TRBD2. This CDR3 is 14 amino acids long. Germline CDR1 is MNHEY and CDR2 is SVGAGI. The J segment lost 3 bases and the V segment lost 7 bases, leaving 7 bases of the junction unmatched. The CDR3 loop is CASIDIGGTDTQYF. In DNA form, the CDR3 reads TGTGCCAGCATCGATATCGGGGGGACAGATACGCAGTATTTT.

This rearrangement joins TRBV5-5 to TRBJ1-1, with 7 bases matching TRBD1. CDR1 SGHKS and CDR2 YYEKEE come from the germline V gene (reference sequence). The CDR3 is 15 amino acids. The trim removed 1 base at V and 0 bases at J, leaving 3 bases unmatched. The CDR3 here is CASSLQGVMNTEAFF. The CDR3 bases are TGTGCCAGCAGCTTGCAGGGGGTCATGAACACTGAAGCTTTCTTT.

This clonotype was detected many times. This chain uses TRBV5-1 with TRBJ2-5; 10 bases line up with TRBD2. Germline CDR1 reads SGHRS; CDR2 reads YFSETQ. The CDR3 extends over 18 amino acids. J was trimmed by 4 bases and V by 0 bases; bases with no gene match: 12. In nucleotides, the CDR3 is TGCGCCAGCAGCTTGGCCTCGGTAGCGGGGGGCGATGGAGAGACCCAGTACTTC. This translates into CASSLASVAGGDGETQYF.

This clonotype has ten or more counts. CDR3 sequence reads: CASSTLVGFYGYTF. DNA for the CDR3: TGTGCCAGCAGTACCTTAGTGGGATTTTATGGCTACACCTTC. The gene calls are TRBV2 and TRBJ1-2; D ambiguous. Trimming took 5 bases from V and 5 from J, leaving 15 bases between them. This CDR3 region has 14 residues. Germline-derived CDR1 and CDR2 are SNHLY and FYNNEI.

This clonotype was seen many times. V usage is TRBV29-1 and J usage is TRBJ2-1; weak D call: TRBD2 (7 bases). CDR3 length: 17 amino acids. Germline-derived CDR1 and CDR2 are SQVTM and ANQGSEA. The V and J ends lost 4 bases and 0 bases respectively, with 19 bases between them. CDR3 DNA: TGCAGCGTTGTGGGGACAAAGGGGGGGAGCTCCTACAATGAGCAGTTCTTC. Translating it yields CSVVGTKGGSSYNEQFF.

The sample holds many counts of this clonotype. This CDR3 reads CASSSPPGTGGYQPQHF. CDR3 DNA sequence: TGTGCCAGCAGCTCCCCTCCCGGGACAGGGGGCTACCAGCCCCAGCATTTT. This chain joins TRBV7-2 and TRBJ1-5; TRBD1 matches at 12 bases. Trimming at V came to 4 bases and at J to 7 bases, leaving 11 bases not matched to a gene. CDR1 SGHTA and CDR2 FQGNSA come from the germline V gene. This CDR3 is built from 17 residues.

This clonotype was seen more than once but under ten times. The J gene is TRBJ2-7, the V gene TRBV7-8; maybe TRBD1 (5 bases). There are 15 residues in the CDR3. Trimming cost V 5 bases and J 1 base, with 15 bases left between them. The V gene's germline CDR1 is SGHVS and CDR2 FQNEAQ. CDR3 nucleotides: TGTGCCAGCAGCCGAACAGGTATTGGGTCCTACGAGCAGTACGTC. As protein: CASSRTGIGSYEQYV.

This clonotype was detected ten times or more. The V and J genes are TRBV20-1 and TRBJ1-5, with 8 bases matching TRBD1. The length of the CDR3 is 13 residues. CDR1 is DFQATT and CDR2 is SNEGSKA in the germline V gene (reference sequence). CDR3 in amino acids: CRAGQGRNQPQHF. The CDR3 region has the DNA TGCAGGGCCGGACAGGGTCGTAATCAGCCCCAGCATTTT.

Ten or more counts support this clonotype. At one of its ends the junction is not consistent with the germline gene, which may arise from a read error. The chain couples TRBV5-1 to TRBJ2-5; D ambiguous. CDR1 and CDR2 from the germline V gene are SGHRS and YFSETQ. This CDR3 spans 12 amino acids. The chain's CDR3 is CASSLGQETQYF. DNA of the CDR3: TGTGCCAGCAGTTTGGGACAAGAGACCCAGTACTTC.

This clonotype was seen many times. The rearrangement uses TRBV7-2 and TRBJ2-7; no definite D call. Trimming left V 0 bases short and J 2 bases short, with 8 bases between. The CDR3 is 14 residues long. Per germline, CDR1 SGHTA and CDR2 FQGNSA. The CDR3 bases are TGTGCCAGCAGCTTAGCCGTCAGAACCTACGAGCAGTACTTC. Translated: CASSLAVRTYEQYF.

This clonotype was found many times. The genes are TRBV12-3 or TRBV12-4 and TRBJ2-2, with a possible D match to TRBD2 (5 bases). There are 17 residues in the CDR3. With 6 bases removed from V and 0 bases from J, the gap between germline ends came to 17 bases. The CDR3, as DNA: TGTGCCAGCAGCTCCCGGGGTCTTTGGTCGAACACCGGGGAGCTGTTTTTT. The encoded protein is CASSSRGLWSNTGELFF.

This clonotype has at least ten counts. The rearrangement joins TRBV11-3 to TRBJ2-3; TRBD2 matches at 7 bases. CDR3 size: 14 residues. V lost 5 bases to trimming and J lost 2 bases; unmatched junction nucleotides: 4. CDR1 and CDR2 (germline): SGHNT, YENEEA. The CDR3 spells CASSRDYTTDTQYF. In DNA form, the CDR3 reads TGTGCCAGCAGCCGGGACTACACCACAGATACGCAGTATTTT.

At least ten counts were recorded for this clonotype. The chain has TRBV27 and TRBJ1-1, with 8 bases lining up with TRBD1. Trimming cost V 4 bases and J 4 bases; bases outside gene matches: 5. The germline CDR1 and CDR2 sequences are MNHEY and SMNVEV (reference sequence). The CDR3 is made up of 14 amino acids. CDR3 DNA sequence: TGTGCCAGCAGTTCATTACAGGGGGTCACTGAAGCTTTCTTT. Its protein product is CASSSLQGVTEAFF.

This clonotype was picked up many times. The rearrangement uses TRBV7-9 and TRBJ2-2; the D gene is possibly TRBD1 (5 bases). CDR1 and CDR2 from the germline V gene are SEHNR and FQNEAQ (reference sequence). The CDR3 has 15 amino acids. The V gene lost 5 bases and the J gene lost 0 bases, with 10 bases spanning the gap. This chain's CDR3 is CASSTGHPNTGELFF. CDR3 nucleotide sequence: TGTGCCAGCAGCACCGGACACCCGAACACCGGGGAGCTGTTTTTT.

This clonotype turned up a few times. The CDR3 loop reads CASSQDRGLGTPLHF. The CDR3 DNA reads as TGCGCCAGCAGCCAAGACCGGGGCCTTGGGACACCCCTCCACTTT. The chain uses TRBV4-3 and TRBJ1-6; maybe TRBD1 (5 bases). The germline V gene encodes CDR1 LGHNA and CDR2 YSLEER. The V end was cut by 0 bases, the J end by 11 bases, with 14 bases between. This CDR3 is 15 amino acids long.

This clonotype was counted ten times or more. The chain has TRBV5-6 and TRBJ1-4; D remains ambiguous. The length of the CDR3 is 15 residues. Deletions cut 4 bases from V and 3 bases from J, with 13 bases between. CDR1 and CDR2 from the germline V gene are SGHDT and YYEEEE. The CDR3 loop reads CASSAVNYPNEKLFF. The CDR3 DNA follows: TGTGCCAGCAGCGCCGTTAATTACCCTAATGAAAAACTGTTTTTT.

This clonotype was seen many times. This rearrangement joins TRBV2 to TRBJ2-3, with 12 bases that match TRBD2. This CDR3 comprises 15 residues. With V trimmed by 6 bases and J by 7 bases, 8 bases remained unmatched. The germline CDR1 and CDR2 sequences are SNHLY and FYNNEI. CDR3 DNA sequence: TGTGCCAGCAGCGCGGCTAGCGGGGGGGCTTATACGCAGTATTTT. Translated: CASSAASGGAYTQYF.

The table lists this clonotype with many counts. The chain is built from TRBV27 and TRBJ2-1; D remains ambiguous. The CDR3 consists of 12 residues. Between the trimmed V and J ends, which lost 6 bases and 10 bases, there was a span of 13 bases. Germline assignment: CDR1 MNHEY and CDR2 SMNVEV (reference sequence). The CDR3 bases are TGTGCCAGCAGCTACTATATTGGGGAGCAGTTCTTC. Amino acid sequence: CASSYYIGEQFF.